Detailed here is one T cell receptor beta chain. Its antigen is still unknown. These data originate in a study of T cell clonotyping in hematopoietic cell transplantation. The study's findings and limits: Pathologically expanded recipient clonotypes increased progressively from day 30 to day 180 as diversity fell.

V was pared by 2 bases and J by 2 bases, with 16 bases of the junction left unmatched. The CDR3 runs to 19 residues. Germline V gene data show CDR1 as LGHNA and CDR2 as YSLEER. The assay was immunoSEQ multiplex PCR, and TCRdb's table has in-frame clones only and misses some. The table lists about 3,500 clones, roughly three quarters of them singletons. Recipient blood drawn about 28 days pretransplant and days 30, 100, 180 after. The chain carries TRBV4-3 and TRBJ1-1; 8 bases are shared with TRBD1. The TCR comes from a male patient aged 35 to 55 who had an allogeneic stem cell transplant from an unrelated donor, so the T cells may come from the graft donor. Some clones in this sample may be carry-over from other donors' samples. The sample consisted of peripheral blood mononuclear cells, taken 30 days after allogeneic stem cell transplant. CDR3 in DNA: TGCGCCAGCAGCCAAATATTTACTACGACGACAGGGGAAAACACTGAAGCTTTCTTT. The encoded protein is CASSQIFTTTTGENTEAFF.